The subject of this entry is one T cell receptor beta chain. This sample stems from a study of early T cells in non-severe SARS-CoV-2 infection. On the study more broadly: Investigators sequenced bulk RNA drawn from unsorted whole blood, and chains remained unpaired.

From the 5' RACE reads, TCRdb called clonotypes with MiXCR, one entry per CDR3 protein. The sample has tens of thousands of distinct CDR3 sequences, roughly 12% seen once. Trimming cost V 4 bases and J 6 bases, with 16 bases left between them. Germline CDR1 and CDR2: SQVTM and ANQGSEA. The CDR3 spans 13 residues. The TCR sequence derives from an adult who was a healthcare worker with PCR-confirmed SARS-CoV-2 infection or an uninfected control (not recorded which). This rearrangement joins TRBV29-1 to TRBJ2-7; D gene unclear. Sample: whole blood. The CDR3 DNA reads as TGCAGCGTTGCTAGAGAACGTTGGGGCGAGCAGTACTTC. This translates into CSVARERWGEQYF.